This entry lists 21 T cell receptor beta chains sequenced from one sample in a study of blood T cell repertoires in COVID-19. The protocol was immunoSEQ multiplex PCR, while the TCRdb copy is restricted to in-frame clones and leaves out a portion. The table has over 90,000 clones, less than 90% seen once; the top ten hold roughly 1.7%. The sample comprised peripheral blood. Every receptor here comes from an elderly man with acute or convalescent COVID-19.

This clone occurred once. This chain joins TRBV11-2 and TRBJ2-3, with 7 bases lining up with TRBD1. The junction had 6 bases not matched to a gene; V was cut back by 3 bases and J by 0 bases. CDR3 size: 16 residues. Germline values: CDR1 SGHAT, CDR2 FQNNGV. CDR3 sequence: CASSFTGDLSTDTQYF. In DNA, the CDR3 is TGTGCCAGCAGCTTCACAGGGGACCTTAGCACAGATACGCAGTATTTT. Full variable domain (missing parts from reference TRBV11-2 and TRBJ2-3): EAGVAQSPRYKIIEKRQSVAFWCNPISGHATLYWYQQILGQGPKLLIQFQNNGVVDDSQLPKDRFSAERLKGVDSTLKIQPAKLEDSAVYLCASSFTGDLSTDTQYFGPGTRLTVL.

This chain uses TRBV5-5 with TRBJ1-6; 9 bases align to TRBD1. The CDR3 extends over 18 amino acids. The J segment lost 0 bases and the V segment lost 4 bases, leaving 8 bases of the junction unmatched. The germline CDR1 and CDR2 sequences are SGHKS and YYEKEE (reference sequence). The CDR3 region is CASSPGQGPSSYNSPLHF. The CDR3 DNA reads as TGTGCCAGCAGCCCCGGACAGGGGCCGAGCTCCTATAATTCACCCCTCCACTTT.

This chain joins TRBV27 and TRBJ2-7; D unresolved. Germline V gene lookup returns CDR1 MNHEY and CDR2 SMNVEV (reference sequence). The length of the CDR3 is 14 residues. The V and J ends lost 4 bases and 5 bases respectively, with 15 bases between them. The CDR3, as DNA: TGTGCCAGCAGTTCTCAAGTAGAAGCCCACGAGCAGTACTTC. This translates into CASSSQVEAHEQYF.

The V and J genes are TRBV7-2 and TRBJ2-4; D gene uncertain. Germline CDR1 is SGHTA and CDR2 is FQGNSA. This CDR3 spans 13 amino acids. V was clipped by 5 bases and J by 6 bases, with 11 bases between them. CDR3: CASSPFIRNIQYF. CDR3 coding DNA: TGTGCCAGCAGCCCTTTTATCCGAAACATTCAGTACTTC.

The gene calls are TRBV3-1 (or the pseudogene TRBV3-2) and TRBJ1-4; 7 positions match TRBD1. V lost 3 bases, J lost 10 bases, and 11 bases stayed unmatched. Germline CDR1 and CDR2: LGHDT and YNNKEL (reference sequence). The CDR3 spans 15 residues. CDR3 in DNA: TGTGCCAGCAGCCAGTCCCGACAGGGTGGCGGAAAACTGTTTTTT. Protein product: CASSQSRQGGGKLFF.

The chain carries TRBV5-5 and TRBJ2-7, with D possibly being TRBD1 (5 bases). The ends were cut back, 4 bases at V and 0 bases at J, with 11 bases in the middle. The CDR3 totals 14 residues. Germline V gene data show CDR1 as SGHKS and CDR2 as YYEKEE (reference sequence). In DNA, the CDR3 is TGTGCCAGCAGCGTGACAGTGAACTCCTACGAGCAGTACTTC. This gives the protein CASSVTVNSYEQYF.

This chain connects TRBV2 to TRBJ2-7; 8 bases align to TRBD1. Germline CDR1 and CDR2: SNHLY and FYNNEI. Germline trimming cut 6 bases from V and 3 bases from J; bases unmatched to any gene: 1. This CDR3 has 12 residues. The chain's CDR3 is CASRDRDYEQYF. The CDR3 DNA follows: TGTGCCAGCAGGGACAGGGACTACGAGCAGTACTTC.

This chain connects TRBV28 to TRBJ2-1, with 11 bases that match TRBD2. CDR1 MDHEN and CDR2 SYDVKM come from the germline V gene. The junction had 4 bases not matched to a gene; V was cut back by 7 bases and J by 2 bases. This CDR3 comprises 15 residues. In nucleotides, the CDR3 is TGTGCCAGCAAAACTAGCGGGAGAGCCTACAATGAGCAGTTCTTC. Translated: CASKTSGRAYNEQFF.

This clone occurred a few times. J is TRBJ2-1 and V is TRBV5-1; 7 positions match TRBD2. V dropped 6 bases and J dropped 6; count of bases not matched to a gene: 12. In germline, CDR1 is SGHRS, CDR2 YFSETQ. This CDR3 comprises 15 residues. The CDR3 bases are TGCGCCAGCACCCCGAACGGGCGGGAGATCAATGAGCAGTTCTTC. It yields the protein CASTPNGREINEQFF.

The V call is TRBV9, the J call TRBJ2-1; 9 bases align to TRBD2. This CDR3 region has 15 residues. With V trimmed by 4 bases and J by 3 bases, 5 bases remained unmatched. CDR1 and CDR2 (germline): SGDLS, YYNGEE. CDR3 amino acids: CASSLLAGNYNEQFF. Written as DNA, the CDR3 is TGTGCCAGCAGCCTTCTAGCGGGAAACTACAATGAGCAGTTCTTC. The variable domain in full, with the rest retrieved from reference TRBV9 and TRBJ2-1, is DSGVTQTPKHLITATGQRVTLRCSPRSGDLSVYWYQQSLDQGLQFLIQYYNGEERAKGNILERFSAQQFPDLHSELNLSSLELGDSALYFCASSLLAGNYNEQFFGPGTRLTVL.

Concerning this clone itself: Other nucleotide sequences in the sample specify the same CDR3. This sequence joins TRBV18 and TRBJ1-3, with D possibly being TRBD1 (5 bases). This CDR3 region has 16 residues. V lost 0 bases, J lost 1 base, and 10 bases lay in between. Germline V CDR1 and CDR2: KGHSH, LQKENI. The CDR3 reads CASSPPSGRSGNTIYF. CDR3 in DNA: TGTGCCAGCTCACCACCGTCAGGGAGGTCTGGAAACACCATATATTTT.

The chain is built from TRBV4-3 and TRBJ2-3; D perhaps matches TRBD2 (6 bases). CDR3 size: 16 residues. The germline CDR1 and CDR2 sequences are LGHNA and YSLEER. Trimming shortened V by 0 bases and J by 2 bases, and 12 bases separated the two germline ends. For the CDR3, the DNA is TGCGCCAGCAGCCAAGATTGGGGCGGGACCACAGATACGCAGTATTTT. It encodes CASSQDWGGTTDTQYF.

The sample holds a few counts of this clone. The genes are TRBV30 and TRBJ2-1, with D unclear. Germline assignment: CDR1 GTSNPN and CDR2 SVGIG (reference sequence). V was trimmed by 2 bases and J by 0 bases, leaving 8 bases between them. CDR3 length equals 14 residues. As DNA, the CDR3 is TGTGCCTGGAGTCGCAGTCTCTCCTACAATGAGCAGTTCTTC. It specifies CAWSRSLSYNEQFF.

The V and J genes are TRBV10-1 and TRBJ2-7, with 8 bases lining up with TRBD2. After removal of 5 bases from V and 4 bases from J, the junction contained 4 bases not matched to a gene. The CDR3 length is 13 residues. Germline values: CDR1 WNHNN, CDR2 SYGVQD (reference sequence). The CDR3 sequence is CASSSGRNYEQYF. CDR3 nucleotides: TGCGCCAGCAGTAGCGGGAGAAATTACGAGCAGTACTTC.

The chain recombines TRBV2 with TRBJ1-3; D remains ambiguous. The V and J ends lost 3 bases and 0 bases respectively, with 9 bases between them. The CDR3 runs to 15 residues. CDR1 is SNHLY and CDR2 is FYNNEI in the germline V gene. CDR3 region: CASSERSVSGNTIYF. For the CDR3, the DNA is TGTGCCAGCAGTGAGAGGAGCGTCTCTGGAAACACCATATATTTT.

In nucleotides, the CDR3 is TGTGCCAGCAGCCCTCCCGGGACACACAATGAGCAGTTCTTC. This codes for CASSPPGTHNEQFF. The V and J genes are TRBV7-3 and TRBJ2-1; possible D gene TRBD1, 6 bases. The CDR3 contains 14 residues. Trimming removed 5 bases from V and 5 bases from J, with 13 bases in between. The germline gives CDR1 SGHTA, CDR2 FQGTGA.

This clone was counted between two and nine times. This chain joins TRBV19 and TRBJ2-1; 8 bases match TRBD1. Germline CDR1 LNHDA, CDR2 SQIVND (reference sequence). The CDR3 runs 15 residues. The ends lost 4 bases at V and 3 bases at J; junction bases unmatched: 5. DNA for the CDR3: TGTGCCAGTAGTACCGAAGGACAGGGCTACAATGAGCAGTTCTTC. Translating gives CASSTEGQGYNEQFF.

This clone has just one count. The chain has TRBV4-3 and TRBJ1-4, with TRBD1 matching 9 bases. Per germline, CDR1 LGHNA and CDR2 YSLEER. This CDR3 contains 15 residues. The V gene end was trimmed by 2 bases and the J gene end by 8 bases; junction bases not matched to a gene: 6. The DNA for the CDR3 is TGCGCCAGCAGCCAACCGGGACAGGGAGTAGAAAAACTGTTTTTT. Protein: CASSQPGQGVEKLFF.

The rearrangement links TRBV28 to TRBJ2-1; 9 nucleotides match TRBD1. J was trimmed by 10 bases and V by 5 bases; bases with no gene match: 9. Germline V CDR1 and CDR2: MDHEN, SYDVKM. The CDR3 has 14 amino acids. CDR3: CASSISGTGIEQFF. The CDR3, as DNA: TGTGCCAGCAGTATATCCGGGACAGGGATCGAGCAGTTCTTC.

The rearrangement uses TRBV5-1 and TRBJ2-3; TRBD2 aligns across 7 bases. Trimming removed 1 base from V and 0 bases from J; junction bases left unmatched: 5. Germline V gene lookup returns CDR1 SGHRS and CDR2 YFSETQ. The CDR3 covers 16 residues. This CDR3 is CASSLMGGTSTDTQYF. CDR3 DNA: TGCGCCAGCAGCTTGATGGGGGGGACTAGCACAGATACGCAGTATTTT.

The chain links TRBV5-1 to TRBJ1-2, with a weak D call TRBD1 (6 bases). Trimming pared 1 base from V and 7 bases from J, leaving 17 bases between. The CDR3 extends over 15 amino acids. Germline V CDR1 and CDR2: SGHRS, YFSETQ. The CDR3 DNA reads as TGCGCCAGCAGCTTGATCCAAACAGGGCAGGGTGGCTACACCTTC. It yields the protein CASSLIQTGQGGYTF.